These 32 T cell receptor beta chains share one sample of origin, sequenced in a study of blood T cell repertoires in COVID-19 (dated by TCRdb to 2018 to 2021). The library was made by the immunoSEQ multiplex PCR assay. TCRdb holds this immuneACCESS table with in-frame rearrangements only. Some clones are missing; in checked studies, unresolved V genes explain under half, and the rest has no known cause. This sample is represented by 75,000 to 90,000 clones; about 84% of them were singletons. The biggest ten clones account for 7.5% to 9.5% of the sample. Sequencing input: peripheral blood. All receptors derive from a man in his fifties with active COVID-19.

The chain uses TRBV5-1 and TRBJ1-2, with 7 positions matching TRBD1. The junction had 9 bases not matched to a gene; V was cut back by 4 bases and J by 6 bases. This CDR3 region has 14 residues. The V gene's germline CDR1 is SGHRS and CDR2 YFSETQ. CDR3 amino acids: CASSPDRVVNGYTF. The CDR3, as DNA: TGCGCCAGCAGCCCCGACAGGGTGGTTAATGGCTACACCTTC.

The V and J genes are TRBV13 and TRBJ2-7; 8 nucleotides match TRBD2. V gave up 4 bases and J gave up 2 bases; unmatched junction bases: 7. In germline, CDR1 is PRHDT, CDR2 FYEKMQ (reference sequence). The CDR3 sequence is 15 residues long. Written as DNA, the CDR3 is TGTGCCAGCAGCTCCCGTAGCGGGAACCCCTACGAGCAGTACTTC. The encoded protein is CASSSRSGNPYEQYF.

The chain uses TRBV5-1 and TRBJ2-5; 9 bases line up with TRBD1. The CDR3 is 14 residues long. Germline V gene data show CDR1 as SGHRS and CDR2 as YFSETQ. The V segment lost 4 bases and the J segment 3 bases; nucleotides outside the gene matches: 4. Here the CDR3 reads CASSLTGGEETQYF. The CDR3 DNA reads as TGCGCCAGCAGCCTAACAGGGGGCGAAGAGACCCAGTACTTC.

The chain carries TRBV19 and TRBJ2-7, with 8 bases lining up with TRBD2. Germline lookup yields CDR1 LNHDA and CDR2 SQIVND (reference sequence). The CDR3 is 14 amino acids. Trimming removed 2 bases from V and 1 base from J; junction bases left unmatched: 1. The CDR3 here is CASSITSGSYEQYF. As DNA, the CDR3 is TGTGCCAGTAGTATAACTAGCGGATCCTACGAGCAGTACTTC.

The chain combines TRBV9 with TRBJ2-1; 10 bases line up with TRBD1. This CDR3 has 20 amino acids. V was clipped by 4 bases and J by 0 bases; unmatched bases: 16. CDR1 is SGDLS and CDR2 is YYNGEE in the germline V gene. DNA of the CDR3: TGTGCCAGCAGCCCCGCCGGGACAGGGGTTCTCCTAAGCTCCTACAATGAGCAGTTCTTC. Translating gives CASSPAGTGVLLSSYNEQFF.

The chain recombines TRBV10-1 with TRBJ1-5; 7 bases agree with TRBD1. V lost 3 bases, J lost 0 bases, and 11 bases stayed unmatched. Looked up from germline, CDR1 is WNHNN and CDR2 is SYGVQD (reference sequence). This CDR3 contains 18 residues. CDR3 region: CASSERGHTGISNQPQHF. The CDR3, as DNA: TGCGCCAGCAGTGAAAGGGGGCATACAGGTATTAGCAATCAGCCCCAGCATTTT.

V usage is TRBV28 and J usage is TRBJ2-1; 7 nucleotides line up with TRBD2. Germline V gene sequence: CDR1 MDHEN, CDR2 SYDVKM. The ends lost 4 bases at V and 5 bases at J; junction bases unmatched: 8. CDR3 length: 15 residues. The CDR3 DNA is TGTGCCAGCAGTTCCGCGGCGGGGGTAAACAATGAGCAGTTCTTC. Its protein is CASSSAAGVNNEQFF.

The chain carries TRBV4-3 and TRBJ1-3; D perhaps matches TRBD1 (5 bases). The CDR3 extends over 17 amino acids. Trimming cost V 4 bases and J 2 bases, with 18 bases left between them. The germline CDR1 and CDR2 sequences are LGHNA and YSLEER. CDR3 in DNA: TGCGCCAGCAGCCCGGAGCCCTGGGCAGGGACTGGAAACACCATATATTTT. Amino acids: CASSPEPWAGTGNTIYF.

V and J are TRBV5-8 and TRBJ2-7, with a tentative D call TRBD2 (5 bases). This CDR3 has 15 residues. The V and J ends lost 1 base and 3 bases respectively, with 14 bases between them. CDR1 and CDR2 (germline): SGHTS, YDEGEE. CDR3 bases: TGTGCCAGCAGCTTGTCCCGGGGTGGTGTCTACGAGCAGTACTTC. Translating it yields CASSLSRGGVYEQYF.

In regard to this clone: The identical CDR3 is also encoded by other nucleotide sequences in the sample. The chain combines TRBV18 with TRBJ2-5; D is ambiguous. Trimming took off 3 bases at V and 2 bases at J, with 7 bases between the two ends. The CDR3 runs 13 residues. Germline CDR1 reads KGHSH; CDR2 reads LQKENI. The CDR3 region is CASSPRNQETQYF. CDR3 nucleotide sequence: TGTGCCAGCTCACCCAGGAATCAAGAGACCCAGTACTTC.

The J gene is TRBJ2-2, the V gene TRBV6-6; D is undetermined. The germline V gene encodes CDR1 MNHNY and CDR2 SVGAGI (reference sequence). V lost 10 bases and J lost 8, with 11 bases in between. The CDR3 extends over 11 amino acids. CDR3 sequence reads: CAISTGGELFF. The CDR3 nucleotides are TGTGCCATCAGCACCGGTGGGGAGCTGTTTTTT.

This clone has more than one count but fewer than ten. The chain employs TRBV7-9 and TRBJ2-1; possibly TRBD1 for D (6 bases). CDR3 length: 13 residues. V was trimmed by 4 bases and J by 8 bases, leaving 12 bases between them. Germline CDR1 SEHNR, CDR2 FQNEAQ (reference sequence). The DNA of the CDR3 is TGTGCCAGCAGCTCACAGGGCAACGATGAGCAGTTCTTC. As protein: CASSSQGNDEQFF. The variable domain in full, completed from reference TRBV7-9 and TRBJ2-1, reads DTGVSQNPRHKITKRGQNVTFRCDPISEHNRLYWYRQTLGQGPEFLTYFQNEAQLEKSRLLSDRFSAERPKGSFSTLEIQRTEQGDSAMYLCASSSQGNDEQFFGPGTRLTVL.

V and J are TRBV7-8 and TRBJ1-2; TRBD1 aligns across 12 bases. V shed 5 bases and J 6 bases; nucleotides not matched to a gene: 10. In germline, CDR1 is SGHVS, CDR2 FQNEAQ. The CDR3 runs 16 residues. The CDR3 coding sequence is TGTGCCAGCAGCCCGCGGGACAGGGGGCGCGAGGATGGCTACACCTTC. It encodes CASSPRDRGREDGYTF. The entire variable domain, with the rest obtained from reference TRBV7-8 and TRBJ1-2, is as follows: GAGVSQSPRYKVAKRGQDVALRCDPISGHVSLFWYQQALGQGPEFLTYFQNEAQLDKSGLPSDRFFAERPEGSVSTLKIQRTQQEDSAVYLCASSPRDRGREDGYTFGSGTRLTVV.

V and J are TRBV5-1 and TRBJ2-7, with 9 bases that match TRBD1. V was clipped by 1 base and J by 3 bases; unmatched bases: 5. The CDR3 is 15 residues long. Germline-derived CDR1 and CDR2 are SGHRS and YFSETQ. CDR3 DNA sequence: TGCGCCAGCAGCTTGAATTCGGGACAGGGCTACGAGCAGTACTTC. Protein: CASSLNSGQGYEQYF.

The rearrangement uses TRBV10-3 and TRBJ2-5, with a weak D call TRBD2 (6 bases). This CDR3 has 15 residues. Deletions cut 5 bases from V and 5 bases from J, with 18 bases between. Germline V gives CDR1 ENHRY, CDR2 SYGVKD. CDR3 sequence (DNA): TGTGCCATCAGTTTTGGGGACTCTAATGGGGAGACCCAGTACTTC. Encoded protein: CAISFGDSNGETQYF.

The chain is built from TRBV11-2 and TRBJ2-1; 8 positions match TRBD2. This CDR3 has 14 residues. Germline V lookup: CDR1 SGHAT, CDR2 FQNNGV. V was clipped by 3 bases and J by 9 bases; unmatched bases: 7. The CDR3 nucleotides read TGTGCCAGCAGCTTTTCGGGGGGGTATGCTGAGCAGTTCTTC. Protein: CASSFSGGYAEQFF.

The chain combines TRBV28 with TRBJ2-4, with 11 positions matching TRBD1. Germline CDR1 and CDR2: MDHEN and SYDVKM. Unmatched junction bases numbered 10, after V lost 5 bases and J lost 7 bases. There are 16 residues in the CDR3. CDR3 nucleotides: TGTGCCAGCAGTCTTACGGGATGGGACAGGGGGAACATTCAGTACTTC. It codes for CASSLTGWDRGNIQYF. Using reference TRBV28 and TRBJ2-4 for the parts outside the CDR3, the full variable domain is DVKVTQSSRYLVKRTGEKVFLECVQDMDHENMFWYRQDPGLGLRLIYFSYDVKMKEKGDIPEGYSVSREKKERFSLILESASTNQTSMYLCASSLTGWDRGNIQYFGAGTRLSVL.

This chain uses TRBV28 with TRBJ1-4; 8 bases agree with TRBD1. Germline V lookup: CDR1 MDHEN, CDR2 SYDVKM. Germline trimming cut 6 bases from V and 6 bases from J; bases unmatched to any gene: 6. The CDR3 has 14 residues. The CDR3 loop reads CASSATDRDEKLFF. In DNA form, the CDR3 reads TGTGCCAGCAGCGCCACGGACAGGGATGAAAAACTGTTTTTT.

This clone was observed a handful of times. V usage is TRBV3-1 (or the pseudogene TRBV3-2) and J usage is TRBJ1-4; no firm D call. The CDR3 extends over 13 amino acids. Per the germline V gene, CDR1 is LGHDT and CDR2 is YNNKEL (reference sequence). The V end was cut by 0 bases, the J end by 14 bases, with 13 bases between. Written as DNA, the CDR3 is TGTGCCAGCAGCCAAGAGGCAAGGGAGACGCTGTTTTTT. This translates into CASSQEARETLFF.

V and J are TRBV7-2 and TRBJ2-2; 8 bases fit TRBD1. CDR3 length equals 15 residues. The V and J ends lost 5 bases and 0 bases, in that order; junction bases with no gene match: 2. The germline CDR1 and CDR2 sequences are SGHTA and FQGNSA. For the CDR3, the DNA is TGTGCCAGCAGCGGGACAGGAGCGAACACCGGGGAGCTGTTTTTT. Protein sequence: CASSGTGANTGELFF.

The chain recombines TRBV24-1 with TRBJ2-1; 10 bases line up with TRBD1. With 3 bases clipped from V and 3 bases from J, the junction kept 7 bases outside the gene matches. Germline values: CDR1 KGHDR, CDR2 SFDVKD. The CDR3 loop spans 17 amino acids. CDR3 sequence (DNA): TGTGCCACCAGTGATACCGGGACAGGGGTAAACTACAATGAGCAGTTCTTC. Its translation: CATSDTGTGVNYNEQFF.

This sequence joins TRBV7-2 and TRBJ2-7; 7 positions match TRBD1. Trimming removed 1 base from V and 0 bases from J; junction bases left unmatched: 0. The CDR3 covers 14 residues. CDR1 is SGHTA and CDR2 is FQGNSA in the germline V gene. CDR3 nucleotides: TGTGCCAGCAGCTTAGGGACAGGCTCCTACGAGCAGTACTTC. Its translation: CASSLGTGSYEQYF.

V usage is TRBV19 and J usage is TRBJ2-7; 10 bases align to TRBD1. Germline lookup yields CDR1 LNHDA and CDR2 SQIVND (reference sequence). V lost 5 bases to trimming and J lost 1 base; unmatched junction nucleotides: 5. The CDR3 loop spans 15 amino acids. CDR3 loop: CASSLRDRGSYEQYF. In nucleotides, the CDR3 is TGTGCCAGTAGTCTCCGGGACAGGGGATCCTACGAGCAGTACTTC.

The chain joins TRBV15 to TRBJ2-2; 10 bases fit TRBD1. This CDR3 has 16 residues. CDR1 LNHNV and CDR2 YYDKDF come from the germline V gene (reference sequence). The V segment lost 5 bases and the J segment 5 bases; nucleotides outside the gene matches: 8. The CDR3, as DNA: TGTGCCACCAGCCCGGACAGGGGGATGAGGACCGGGGAGCTGTTTTTT. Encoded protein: CATSPDRGMRTGELFF.

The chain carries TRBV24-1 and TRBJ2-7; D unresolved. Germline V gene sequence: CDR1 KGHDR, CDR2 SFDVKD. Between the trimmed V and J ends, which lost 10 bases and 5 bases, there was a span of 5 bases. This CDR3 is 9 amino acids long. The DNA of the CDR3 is TGTGCCACGAGGAACGAGCAGTACTTC. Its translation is CATRNEQYF.

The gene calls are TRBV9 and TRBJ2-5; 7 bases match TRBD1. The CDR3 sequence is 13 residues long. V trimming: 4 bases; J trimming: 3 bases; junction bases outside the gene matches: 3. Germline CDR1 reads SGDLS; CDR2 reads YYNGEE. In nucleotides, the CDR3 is TGTGCCAGCAGCTCAGACAGGGAAGAGACCCAGTACTTC. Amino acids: CASSSDREETQYF.

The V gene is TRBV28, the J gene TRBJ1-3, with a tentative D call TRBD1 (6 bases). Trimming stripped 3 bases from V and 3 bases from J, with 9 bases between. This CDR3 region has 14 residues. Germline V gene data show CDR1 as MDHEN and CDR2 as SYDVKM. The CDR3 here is CASSFPGDGNTIYF. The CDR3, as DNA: TGTGCCAGCAGTTTTCCAGGGGATGGAAACACCATATATTTT.

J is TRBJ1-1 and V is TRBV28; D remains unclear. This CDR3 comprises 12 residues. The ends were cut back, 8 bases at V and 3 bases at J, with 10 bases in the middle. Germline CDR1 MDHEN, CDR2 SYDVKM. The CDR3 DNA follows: TGTGCCAGCGGAGGGCAGGACACTGAAGCTTTCTTT. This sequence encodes CASGGQDTEAFF.

CDR3 coding DNA: TGTGCCAGCAGTTACGACATATCCTACGAGCAGTACTTC. It encodes CASSYDISYEQYF. V usage is TRBV6-5 and J usage is TRBJ2-7; no definite D call. Between the trimmed V and J ends, which lost 2 bases and 1 base, there was a span of 6 bases. The CDR3 runs to 13 residues. The V gene's germline CDR1 is MNHEY and CDR2 SVGAGI.

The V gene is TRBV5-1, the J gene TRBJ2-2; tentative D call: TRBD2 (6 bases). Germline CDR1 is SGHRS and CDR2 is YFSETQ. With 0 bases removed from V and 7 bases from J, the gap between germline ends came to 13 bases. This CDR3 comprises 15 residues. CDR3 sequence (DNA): TGCGCCAGCAGCTTGGAGGCGGGACGTAGCGGGGAGCTGTTTTTT. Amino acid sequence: CASSLEAGRSGELFF.

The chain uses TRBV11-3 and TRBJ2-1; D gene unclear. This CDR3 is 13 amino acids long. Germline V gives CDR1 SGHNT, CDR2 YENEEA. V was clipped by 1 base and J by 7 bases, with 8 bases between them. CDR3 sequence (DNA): TGTGCCAGCAGCTTAGCCTTGAGGAATGAGCAGTTCTTC. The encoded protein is CASSLALRNEQFF.

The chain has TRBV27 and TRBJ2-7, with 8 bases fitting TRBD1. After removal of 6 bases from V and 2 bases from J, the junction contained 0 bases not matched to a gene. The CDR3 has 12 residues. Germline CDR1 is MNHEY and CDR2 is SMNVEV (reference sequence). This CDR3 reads CASRGQAYEQYF. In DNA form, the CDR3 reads TGTGCCAGCAGGGGACAGGCCTACGAGCAGTACTTC.